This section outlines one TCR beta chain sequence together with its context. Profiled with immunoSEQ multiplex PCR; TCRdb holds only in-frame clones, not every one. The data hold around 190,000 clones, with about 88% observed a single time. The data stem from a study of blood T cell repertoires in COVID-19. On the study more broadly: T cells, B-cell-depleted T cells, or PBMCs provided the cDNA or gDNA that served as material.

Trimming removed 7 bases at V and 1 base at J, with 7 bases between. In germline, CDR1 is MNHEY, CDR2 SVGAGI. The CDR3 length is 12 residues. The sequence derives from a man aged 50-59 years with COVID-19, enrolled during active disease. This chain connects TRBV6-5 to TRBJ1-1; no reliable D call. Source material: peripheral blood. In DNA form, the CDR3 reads TGTGCCAGCATCCACAGGAACACTGAAGCTTTCTTT. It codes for CASIHRNTEAFF.